This TCR beta chain was retrieved from a study of beta chain features in type 1 diabetes. A note on this clone: The target antigen is unknown.

Study-level points and caveats: People with Type 1 diabetes carried modestly yet significantly shorter TCRB CDR3s in all four CD4+ subsets.

Sequenced material consisted of expressed TCRB transcripts (all of the isolated RNA was reverse transcribed). The method was immunoSEQ multiplex PCR; TCRdb's version includes in-frame clones alone and lacks a portion of them. The sample includes under 20,000 clones, more than 60% seen only once; the top ten take 2% to 2.5%. V lost 3 bases, J lost 0 bases, and 12 bases lay in between. CDR1 and CDR2 from the germline V gene are SGHDT and YYEEEE. The CDR3 is made up of 16 amino acids. The sequence was obtained from a man aged 30-40 years with type 1 diabetes. The sample comprised Tregs from blood. This chain joins TRBV5-6 and TRBJ1-4; tentatively, D is TRBD1 (5 bases). The CDR3 here is CASSSSGPATNEKLFF. CDR3 DNA sequence: TGTGCCAGCAGCTCCTCAGGGCCCGCAACTAATGAAAAACTGTTTTTT.